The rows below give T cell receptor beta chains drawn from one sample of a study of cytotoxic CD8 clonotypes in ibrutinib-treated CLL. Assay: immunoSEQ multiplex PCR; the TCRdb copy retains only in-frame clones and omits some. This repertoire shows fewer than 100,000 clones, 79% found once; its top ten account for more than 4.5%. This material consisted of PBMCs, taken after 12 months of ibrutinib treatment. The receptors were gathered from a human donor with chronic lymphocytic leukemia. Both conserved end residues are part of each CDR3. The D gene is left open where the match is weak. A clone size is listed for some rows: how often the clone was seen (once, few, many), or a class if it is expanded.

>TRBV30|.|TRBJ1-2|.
TGTGCCTGGAGCCAGGGAAGCGGCTACACCTTC
CAWSQGSGYTF
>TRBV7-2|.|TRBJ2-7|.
TGTGCCAGCAGCTTAACGAGCCGAGCGTTGGTCTACGAGCAGTACTTC
CASSLTSRALVYEQYF
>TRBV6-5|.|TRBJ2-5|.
TGTGCCAGCAGCCACCGGGGGACCCAGTACTTC
CASSHRGTQYF
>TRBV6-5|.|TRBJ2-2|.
TGTGCCAGCAGTTACGGGGCAGACACCGGGGAGCTGTTTTTT
CASSYGADTGELFF
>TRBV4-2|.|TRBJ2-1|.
TGTGCCAGCAGCCAAGTCGGTCAGGGGGGGAGGGATGAGCAGTTCTTC
CASSQVGQGGRDEQFF
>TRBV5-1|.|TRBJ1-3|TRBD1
TGCGCCAGCAGCTCCCAGGGGGCCACCGGAAACACCATATATTTT
CASSSQGATGNTIYF
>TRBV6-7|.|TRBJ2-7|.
TGTGCCAGCACGACAGTGGGACTGGGCGAGCAGTACTTC
CASTTVGLGEQYF
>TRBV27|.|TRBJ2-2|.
TGTGCCAGCAGTTTAACCCCCGACAGGTTCTCCCCCGGGGAGCTGTTTTTT
CASSLTPDRFSPGELFF
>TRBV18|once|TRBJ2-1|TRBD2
TGTGCCAGCTCGCCCCAACTAGCGGGAGGCCCCAAGCGTGAGCAGTTCTTC
CASSPQLAGGPKREQFF
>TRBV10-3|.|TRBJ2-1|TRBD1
TGTGCCATCAGGACGGGACAGGGCGGGTACAATGAGCAGTTCTTC
CAIRTGQGGYNEQFF
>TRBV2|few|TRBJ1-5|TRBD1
TGTGCCAGCAGCGAGGGGGCCCGGTGGCCCCAGCATTTT
CASSEGARWPQHF
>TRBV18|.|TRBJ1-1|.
TGTGCCAGCTCACCACCCGGGGCGTCGGACACTGAAGCTTTCTTT
CASSPPGASDTEAFF
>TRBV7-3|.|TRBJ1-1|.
TGTGCCAGCAGCTTTGCCGATGCGACTGAAGCTTTCTTT
CASSFADATEAFF
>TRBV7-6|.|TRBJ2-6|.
TGTGCCAGCAGCTGGGGAGGGGGGCCCCTCTCTGGGGCCAACGTCCTGACTTTC
CASSWGGGPLSGANVLTF
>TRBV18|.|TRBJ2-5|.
TGTGCCAGCTCACCACGTGCGCCCGCCCCCGGTGAGACCCAGTACTTC
CASSPRAPAPGETQYF
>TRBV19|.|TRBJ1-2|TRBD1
TGTGCCAGTAGTATGGTGGGACAGCTCTTGCCTCTCTATGGCTACACCTTC
CASSMVGQLLPLYGYTF
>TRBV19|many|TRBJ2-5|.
TGTGCCAGTAGTATAGGGAGAGGGACAGAGACCCAGTACTTC
CASSIGRGTETQYF
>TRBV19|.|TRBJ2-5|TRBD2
TGTGCCAGTAGTCCCCGGGGGGGGCCCCAAGAGACCCAGTACTTC
CASSPRGGPQETQYF
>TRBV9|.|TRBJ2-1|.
TGTGCCAGCAGCCCAAACAGGGCCCCGGCGTATGAGCAGTTCTTC
CASSPNRAPAYEQFF
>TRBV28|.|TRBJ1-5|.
TGTGCCAGCAGTTTCGGGTTTCAGCCCCAGCATTTT
CASSFGFQPQHF
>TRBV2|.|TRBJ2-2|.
TGTGCCAGCAGTGGGCAGGGGACCACGAACACCGGGGAGCTGTTTTTT
CASSGQGTTNTGELFF
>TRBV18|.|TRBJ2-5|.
TGTGCCAGCTCTAACTTATTTGAGGTAGCGGACGAAGAGACCCAGTACTTC
CASSNLFEVADEETQYF
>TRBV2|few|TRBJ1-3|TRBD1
TGTGCCAGCGCGGGACAGTTGGGGGACACCATATATTTT
CASAGQLGDTIYF
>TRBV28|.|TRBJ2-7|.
TGTGCCAGCAGCCGACCGATCCCCTACGAGCAGTACTTC
CASSRPIPYEQYF
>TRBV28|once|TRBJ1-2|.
TGTGCCAGCAGTTTAGGGGTCGGGGCTGGCTACACCTTC
CASSLGVGAGYTF
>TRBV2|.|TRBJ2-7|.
TGTGCCAGCAGCGGGCAGGGTGTCTACGAGCAGTACTTC
CASSGQGVYEQYF
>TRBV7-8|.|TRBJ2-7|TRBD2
TGTGCCAGCAGCTTCGGATTAGCGGGCGAGCAGTACTTC
CASSFGLAGEQYF
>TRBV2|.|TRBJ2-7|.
TGTGCCAGCAGTGAAAAACAGGGTAGAGGGGTCGAGCAGTACTTC
CASSEKQGRGVEQYF
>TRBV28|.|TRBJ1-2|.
TGTGCCAGCAGTTTATGGGGGGGCTCACCCCCCTATGGCTACACCTTC
CASSLWGGSPPYGYTF
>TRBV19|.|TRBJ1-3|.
TGTGCCAGTAGTACCCTCTTGTCCGGAAACACCATATATTTT
CASSTLLSGNTIYF
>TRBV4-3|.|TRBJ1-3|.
TGCGCCAGCAGCCAAGATCGGACAGTGGGGAACACCATATATTTT
CASSQDRTVGNTIYF
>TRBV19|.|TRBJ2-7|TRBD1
TGTGCCAGTAGTCCCCGGACAGGGGCTTCCTACGAGCAGTACTTC
CASSPRTGASYEQYF
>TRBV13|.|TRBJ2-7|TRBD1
TGTGCCAGCAGCTTAGGGAGGGACAGTTCCTACGAGCAGTACTTC
CASSLGRDSSYEQYF
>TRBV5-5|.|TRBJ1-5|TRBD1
TGTGCCAGCAGCCCCGACCAGGGGGGCAATCAGCCCCAGCATTTT
CASSPDQGGNQPQHF
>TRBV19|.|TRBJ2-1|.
TGTGCCAGTAGTGGGACTGTCAATGAGCAGTTCTTC
CASSGTVNEQFF
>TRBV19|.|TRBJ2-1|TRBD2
TGTGCCAGTAGTCCTCTAGCGGGAGGGCCGGCAGGGCAGTTCTTC
CASSPLAGGPAGQFF
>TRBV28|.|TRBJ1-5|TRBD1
TGTGCCAGCAGTCACCGGGACAGGGTCGATCAGCCCCAGCATTTT
CASSHRDRVDQPQHF
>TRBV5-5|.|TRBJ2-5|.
TGTGCCAGCAGCTTGGGGGGGTACGAGACCCAGTACTTC
CASSLGGYETQYF
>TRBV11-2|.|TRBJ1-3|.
TGTGCCACCAGGGGTAACTCTGGAAACACCATATATTTT
CATRGNSGNTIYF
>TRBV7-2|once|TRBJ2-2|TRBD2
TGTGCCAGCAGCTTAGGGGCCATAGCGGGAGTGAACACCGGGGAGCTGTTTTTT
CASSLGAIAGVNTGELFF
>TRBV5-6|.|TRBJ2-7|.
TGTGCCAGCAGCTGGACCCGAGGTGGCGAGCAGTACTTC
CASSWTRGGEQYF
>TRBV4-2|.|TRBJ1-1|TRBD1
TGTGCCAGCAGCCAAGATTTGGGGACAGGGCCCTACACTGAAGCTTTCTTT
CASSQDLGTGPYTEAFF
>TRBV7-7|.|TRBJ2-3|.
TGTGCTAGCAGTCTGGACCGGGCCCCTGGTTATACGCAGTATTTT
CASSLDRAPGYTQYF
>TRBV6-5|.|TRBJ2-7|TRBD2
TGTGCCAGCACCCGGGGGGGGGCCTCCTACGAGCAGTACTTC
CASTRGGASYEQYF
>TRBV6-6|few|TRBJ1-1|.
TGTGCCAGCAGTTATAGGGCCCTGGACACTGAAGCTTTCTTT
CASSYRALDTEAFF
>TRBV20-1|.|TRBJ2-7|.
TGCAGTGCCACGCCGGGGGACGAGCAGTACTTC
CSATPGDEQYF
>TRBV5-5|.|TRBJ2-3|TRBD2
TGTGCCAGCACCACCCTGACTAGCGGGGGGACAGATACGCAGTATTTT
CASTTLTSGGTDTQYF
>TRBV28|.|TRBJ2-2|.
TGTGCCAGCAGCCCACCGGAGGGCGGCACCGGGGAGCTGTTTTTT
CASSPPEGGTGELFF
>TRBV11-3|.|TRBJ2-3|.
TGTGCCAGCAGTCTTGGAGAGCCAACAGATACGCAGTATTTT
CASSLGEPTDTQYF
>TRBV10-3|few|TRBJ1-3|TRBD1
TGTGCCATCAGTGACAAGGACAGGCAAGGGGAGACCATATATTTT
CAISDKDRQGETIYF
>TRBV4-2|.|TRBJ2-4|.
TGTGCCAGCAGCCACGCGGCGGAGATAGCCAAAAACATTCAGTACTTC
CASSHAAEIAKNIQYF
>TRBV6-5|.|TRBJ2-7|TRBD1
TGTGCCAGCAGTCGGGGACAGTCCTACGAGCAGTACTTC
CASSRGQSYEQYF